The 8 T cell receptor beta chains below all came from one sample that was sequenced in a study of T cell responses to AZD1222 COVID-19 vaccine. The repertoire was sequenced with immunoSEQ multiplex PCR; TCRdb's copy has only in-frame clones and lacks some. Altogether more than 100,000 clones are present, around 92% being singletons, with the ten largest covering 13% to 15%. Sequenced material: peripheral blood, taken on day 0 of AZD1222 vaccination. Receptors originate from an adult in good health.

V gene TRBV9 combines with J gene TRBJ2-7; TRBD2 matches at 9 bases. The V segment lost 0 bases and the J segment 0 bases; nucleotides outside the gene matches: 4. Germline V gives CDR1 SGDLS, CDR2 YYNGEE. This CDR3 comprises 16 residues. CDR3 in DNA: TGTGCCAGCAGCGTAGGAGGTAGCGGGAGCTCCTACGAGCAGTACTTC. It encodes CASSVGGSGSSYEQYF.

This clone is a singleton in its sample. The chain couples TRBV7-2 to TRBJ2-3; D gene unclear. This CDR3 region has 14 residues. Germline V lookup: CDR1 SGHTA, CDR2 FQGNSA. With 3 bases removed from V and 2 bases from J, the gap between germline ends came to 9 bases. DNA of the CDR3: TGTGCCAGCAGCTTCAGTATTAACACAGATACGCAGTATTTT. It translates to CASSFSINTDTQYF.

The chain links TRBV27 to TRBJ2-1; 10 bases map to TRBD2. V lost 6 bases to trimming and J lost 4 bases; unmatched junction nucleotides: 9. CDR1 and CDR2 from the germline V gene are MNHEY and SMNVEV (reference sequence). This CDR3 comprises 16 residues. The CDR3 DNA sequence: TGTGCCAGCAGATCAATAACTAGCGGGGATTACAATGAGCAGTTCTTC. Translated, it gives CASRSITSGDYNEQFF.

V usage is TRBV6-1 and J usage is TRBJ1-1; weak D call: TRBD1 (5 bases). Trimming took 4 bases from V and 5 from J, leaving 23 bases between them. The V gene's germline CDR1 is MNHNS and CDR2 SASEGT. The CDR3 has 17 amino acids. The CDR3, as DNA: TGTGCCAGCAGTGTACCCTCACAGGTCCCCGGAGGAACTGAAGCTTTCTTT. Residues: CASSVPSQVPGGTEAFF.

This clone occurred once. The chain uses TRBV6-2 or TRBV6-3 and TRBJ1-2; D is undetermined. The CDR3 covers 15 residues. Germline lookup yields CDR1 MNHEY and CDR2 SVGEGT. Trimming left V 0 bases short and J 1 base short, with 9 bases between. CDR3 protein: CASSYSQGINYGYTF. The CDR3 DNA sequence: TGTGCCAGCAGTTACTCACAAGGGATTAACTATGGCTACACCTTC.

The chain employs TRBV30 and TRBJ1-6, with 10 bases lining up with TRBD1. Germline CDR1 is GTSNPN and CDR2 is SVGIG (reference sequence). Trimming removed 2 bases from V and 7 bases from J; junction bases left unmatched: 5. There are 15 residues in the CDR3. CDR3 coding DNA: TGTGCCTGGAGTTTGGGGGACAGGGGAAATTCACCCCTCCACTTT. Its translation is CAWSLGDRGNSPLHF.

This chain uses TRBV3-1 (or the pseudogene TRBV3-2) with TRBJ2-3; D is unresolved. The CDR3 is made up of 14 amino acids. V gave up 0 bases and J gave up 0 bases, with 4 bases separating them. CDR1 is LGHDT and CDR2 is YNNKEL in the germline V gene (reference sequence). DNA for the CDR3: TGTGCCAGCAGCCAAGACGCTAGCACAGATACGCAGTATTTT. This gives the protein CASSQDASTDTQYF.

The chain recombines TRBV4-2 with TRBJ2-3; 8 bases are a match to TRBD2. The germline V gene encodes CDR1 LGHNA and CDR2 YNFKEQ. The V segment lost 4 bases and the J segment 3 bases; nucleotides outside the gene matches: 6. The CDR3 length is 15 residues. The CDR3 reads CASSPRIAGTDTQYF. The DNA of the CDR3 is TGTGCCAGCAGCCCCCGGATAGCGGGGACAGATACGCAGTATTTT.